These T cell receptor beta chains were read from a single sample in a study of glioma-infiltrating T cells after dendritic cell vaccination. The table came from immunoSEQ multiplex PCR; TCRdb's copy has only in-frame clones and leaves some out. The data hold roughly 96,000 clones, with roughly 83% observed a single time. The source material was blood, sampled before dendritic cell vaccination. The receptors originated from a human donor with glioblastoma. Both conserved end residues are part of each CDR3. D genes are given only for firm matches. For some rows the clone size is stated as once, few or many, or as a class when expanded; others skip it.

clone_size j_call v_call d_call cdr3_aa cdr3_nt
NA TRBJ2-1 TRBV6-5 TRBD2 CASSYDTSGRYNEQFF TGTGCCAGCAGTTACGACACTAGCGGGAGGTACAATGAGCAGTTCTTC
NA TRBJ1-6 TRBV18 NA CASSPSRGSHSPLHF TGTGCCAGCTCACCATCCAGGGGTAGTCATTCACCCCTCCACTTT
NA TRBJ2-5 TRBV11-2 NA CASSLDRGTVGEETQYF TGTGCCAGCAGCTTAGACCGGGGGACAGTTGGAGAGGAGACCCAGTACTTC
NA TRBJ2-1 TRBV7-9 TRBD2 CASSLGVLAGSYNEQFF TGTGCCAGCAGCTTAGGGGTACTAGCGGGTTCCTACAATGAGCAGTTCTTC
NA TRBJ2-3 TRBV5-1 TRBD2 CASSSGLAGGTSTDTQYF TGCGCCAGCAGCTCAGGACTAGCGGGGGGGACTAGCACAGATACGCAGTATTTT
NA TRBJ2-1 TRBV6-1 NA CASSEYGRVGDEQFF TGTGCCAGCAGTGAATATGGCAGAGTAGGGGATGAGCAGTTCTTC
NA TRBJ2-5 TRBV11-1 TRBD2 CASSLGGPQYF TGTGCCAGCAGCTTGGGAGGGCCCCAGTACTTC
NA TRBJ2-7 TRBV28 TRBD2 CASSLWRGGVYEQYF TGTGCCAGCAGTTTATGGCGGGGGGGGGTCTACGAGCAGTACTTC
few TRBJ1-2 TRBV6-1 NA CASKGSAHGYTF TGTGCCAGCAAAGGCAGCGCCCATGGCTACACCTTC
NA TRBJ1-4 TRBV29-1 NA CSVGAGARNEKLFF TGCAGCGTTGGGGCTGGGGCCCGTAATGAAAAACTGTTTTTT
NA TRBJ2-5 TRBV6-1 TRBD2 CASSLAGVETQYF TGTGCCAGCAGTTTAGCGGGAGTAGAGACCCAGTACTTC
NA TRBJ2-7 TRBV5-1 NA CASSLSQGPSYEQYF TGCGCCAGCAGCTTGTCTCAGGGTCCGTCCTACGAGCAGTACTTC
NA TRBJ1-5 TRBV6-6 TRBD1 CASSLDRVRDQPQHF TGTGCCAGCAGTTTAGACAGGGTTAGGGATCAGCCCCAGCATTTT
few TRBJ1-4 TRBV10-1 NA CASSESFGGEREKLFF TGCGCCAGCAGTGAGTCGTTTGGGGGCGAGAGGGAAAAACTGTTTTTT
NA TRBJ2-5 TRBV5-1 NA CASSRNTGGQETQYF TGCGCCAGCAGCCGAAACACCGGGGGACAAGAGACCCAGTACTTC
NA TRBJ2-3 TRBV5-1 TRBD2 CASSLVAGGRGDTQYF TGCGCCAGCAGCTTGGTCGCGGGGGGGCGTGGAGATACGCAGTATTTT
NA TRBJ2-3 TRBV30 TRBD2 CAWGLAGPDTQYF TGTGCCTGGGGACTAGCGGGACCAGATACGCAGTATTTT
NA TRBJ1-2 TRBV6-8 NA CASSYSLEAGCYGYTF TGTGCCAGCAGTTACTCACTTGAGGCAGGGTGCTATGGCTACACCTTC
NA TRBJ2-3 TRBV2 NA CASMLDSNTDTQYF TGTGCCAGCATGCTGGACAGCAACACAGATACGCAGTATTTT
NA TRBJ1-1 TRBV5-1 NA CASRGNTEAFF TGCGCCAGCCGGGGGAACACTGAAGCTTTCTTT
NA TRBJ2-7 TRBV2 NA CASKSILVLAYEQYF TGTGCCAGCAAGAGTATCCTAGTTTTAGCCTACGAGCAGTACTTC
NA TRBJ2-7 TRBV5-4 NA CASSLTDAGLSSYEQYF TGTGCCAGCAGCTTGACAGACGCGGGGCTCAGCTCCTACGAGCAGTACTTC
NA TRBJ2-6 TRBV5-4 NA CASSSLTGRSGANVLTF TGTGCCAGCAGCTCGCTGACAGGAAGATCTGGGGCCAACGTCCTGACTTTC
NA TRBJ2-4 TRBV6-5 TRBD1 CASSKTRGQNIQYF TGTGCCAGCAGCAAGACCAGGGGGCAAAACATTCAGTACTTC
NA TRBJ2-3 TRBV10-2 NA CASKGLATPADTQYF TGCGCCAGCAAGGGACTCGCGACCCCAGCAGATACGCAGTATTTT
NA TRBJ2-7 TRBV5-1 NA CASSLETGHRPYEQYF TGCGCCAGCAGCTTGGAAACGGGACATCGCCCCTACGAGCAGTACTTC
NA TRBJ2-3 TRBV5-1 NA CASSLFDRNTDTQYF TGCGCCAGCAGCTTGTTCGACAGAAACACAGATACGCAGTATTTT
NA TRBJ2-1 TRBV2 TRBD2 CASSGSGRPSYNEQFF TGTGCCAGCAGTGGTAGCGGGAGACCCTCCTACAATGAGCAGTTCTTC
NA TRBJ1-1 TRBV5-1 TRBD1 CASSLDRANTEAFF TGCGCCAGCAGCCTAGACAGGGCGAACACTGAAGCTTTCTTT
NA TRBJ1-5 TRBV28 NA CASSLPPPRDQPQHF TGTGCCAGCAGTTTGCCACCCCCCCGGGATCAGCCCCAGCATTTT
NA TRBJ1-2 TRBV5-5 NA CASGEYYGYTF TGTGCCAGCGGAGAGTACTATGGCTACACCTTC
NA TRBJ2-1 TRBV29-1 NA CSVAGGGRNEQFF TGCAGCGTTGCTGGTGGGGGGAGGAATGAGCAGTTCTTC
NA TRBJ1-2 TRBV7-2 TRBD1 CASSLYTGEKGYTF TGTGCCAGCAGCTTGTATACAGGGGAAAAAGGCTACACCTTC